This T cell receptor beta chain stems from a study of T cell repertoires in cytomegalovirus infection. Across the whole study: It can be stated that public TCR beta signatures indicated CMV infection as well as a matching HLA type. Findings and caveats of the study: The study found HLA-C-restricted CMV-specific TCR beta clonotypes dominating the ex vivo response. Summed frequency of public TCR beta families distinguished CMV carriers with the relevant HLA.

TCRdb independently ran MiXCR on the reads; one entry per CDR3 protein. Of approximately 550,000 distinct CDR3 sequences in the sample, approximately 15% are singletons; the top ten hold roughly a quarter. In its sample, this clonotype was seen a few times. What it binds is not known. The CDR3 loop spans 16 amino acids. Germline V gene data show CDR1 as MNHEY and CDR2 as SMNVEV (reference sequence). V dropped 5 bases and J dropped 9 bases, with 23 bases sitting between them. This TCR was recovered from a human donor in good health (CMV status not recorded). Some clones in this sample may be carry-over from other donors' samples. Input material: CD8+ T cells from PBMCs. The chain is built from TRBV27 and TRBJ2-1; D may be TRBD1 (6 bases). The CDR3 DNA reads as TGTGCCAGCAGTACAACCTCTGGCAGGGTCAGGGGTGAGCAGTTCTTC. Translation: CASSTTSGRVRGEQFF.